This paragraph reports one TCR beta chain. Repertoires were generated with immunoSEQ multiplex PCR, while TCRdb's copy carries only in-frame clones and drops some. The profile covers more than 65,000 clones, with approximately 80% appearing a single time and approximately 20% taken by the ten largest. The CDR3 length is 12 residues. Germline assignment: CDR1 LNHDA and CDR2 SQIVND (reference sequence). Trimming pared 6 bases from V and 6 bases from J, leaving 9 bases between. The data originate from a study of blood T cell repertoires in COVID-19. V is TRBV19 and J is TRBJ2-1; D is uncertain. Sample: peripheral blood. This TCR came from a woman aged 45-65 years with acute or convalescent COVID-19. The DNA of the CDR3 is TGTGCCAGTAGGAGGTTGGGCAATGAGCAGTTCTTC. Translation: CASRRLGNEQFF.